These 20 T cell receptor beta chains were sequenced from one sample in a study of blood T cell repertoires in COVID-19. Profiling relied on immunoSEQ multiplex PCR, and the TCRdb table lists in-frame clones only, not all of them. The sample contains around 20,000 clones, 75% to 85% of which appear only once. Sequenced material: peripheral blood. Receptors were obtained from a man older than 75 with acute or convalescent COVID-19.

The rearrangement links TRBV7-2 to TRBJ2-5; TRBD1 matches 11 bases. The CDR3 length is 14 residues. From germline, CDR1 is SGHTA and CDR2 FQGNSA. The J segment lost 4 bases and the V segment lost 5 bases, leaving 3 bases of the junction unmatched. This CDR3 is CASSPDRGRETQYF. The CDR3 DNA follows: TGTGCCAGCAGCCCGGACAGGGGGCGAGAGACCCAGTACTTC.

For the CDR3, the DNA is TGTGCCAGCAGTTTCGGGGGGGGGTACGAGCAGTACTTC. Translated: CASSFGGGYEQYF. The chain couples TRBV28 to TRBJ2-7; 8 positions match TRBD2. Germline V CDR1 and CDR2: MDHEN, SYDVKM. The CDR3 is 13 amino acids. Trimming removed 3 bases from V and 4 bases from J; junction bases left unmatched: 2.

The rearrangement links TRBV12-3 or TRBV12-4 to TRBJ1-1, with a possible D match to TRBD1 (6 bases). Deletions cut 6 bases from V and 5 bases from J, with 13 bases between. This CDR3 comprises 13 residues. The CDR3 coding sequence is TGTGCCAGCAGCCTGACAGGTTGGACTGAAGCTTTCTTT. Amino acid sequence: CASSLTGWTEAFF.

The rearrangement joins TRBV6-6 to TRBJ2-2; perhaps TRBD1 as D (6 bases). Germline V gene lookup returns CDR1 MNHNY and CDR2 SVGAGI (reference sequence). The germline V and J ends were trimmed by 2 bases and 4 bases, with 14 bases remaining between them. This CDR3 is built from 16 residues. The CDR3 sequence is CASSYAETGGTGELFF. The CDR3, as DNA: TGTGCCAGCAGTTACGCCGAGACAGGCGGCACCGGGGAGCTGTTTTTT.

This chain joins TRBV28 and TRBJ1-5, with a possible D match to TRBD1 (6 bases). Between the trimmed V and J ends, which lost 6 bases and 5 bases, there was a span of 14 bases. The germline gives CDR1 MDHEN, CDR2 SYDVKM. This CDR3 comprises 14 residues. CDR3 sequence (DNA): TGTGCCAGCAGAACCCAGGGGATTTATCAGCCCCAGCATTTT. Protein product: CASRTQGIYQPQHF.

V and J are TRBV27 and TRBJ1-2, with TRBD1 matching over 11 bases. CDR1 and CDR2 from the germline V gene are MNHEY and SMNVEV (reference sequence). The V gene end was trimmed by 6 bases and the J gene end by 4 bases; junction bases not matched to a gene: 10. The CDR3 runs to 16 residues. The CDR3 DNA reads as TGTGCCAGCAGACGCACCGGGACAGGGGGAATCTATGGCTACACCTTC. Its translation is CASRRTGTGGIYGYTF.

The chain has TRBV4-3 and TRBJ2-7; D perhaps matches TRBD2 (5 bases). This CDR3 is 13 amino acids long. V was trimmed by 4 bases and J by 6 bases, leaving 13 bases between them. Looked up from germline, CDR1 is LGHNA and CDR2 is YSLEER. This CDR3 is CASSLRTWGEQYF. In DNA form, the CDR3 reads TGCGCCAGCAGCCTAAGGACTTGGGGCGAGCAGTACTTC.

This clone was counted a few times. DNA for the CDR3: TGTGCCAGCAGCGTAGACGGGTACAACACCGGGGAGCTGTTTTTT. It encodes CASSVDGYNTGELFF. The chain is built from TRBV9 and TRBJ2-2, with D uncertain. This CDR3 is built from 15 residues. Trimming left V 0 bases short and J 2 bases short, with 8 bases between. CDR1 and CDR2 (germline): SGDLS, YYNGEE.

The V gene is TRBV9, the J gene TRBJ1-6; D is possibly TRBD1 (6 bases). This CDR3 contains 15 residues. The germline V and J ends were trimmed by 5 bases and 6 bases, with 15 bases remaining between them. Germline CDR1 SGDLS, CDR2 YYNGEE. The CDR3 protein is CASRPGAASNSPLHF. CDR3 coding DNA: TGTGCCAGCAGGCCAGGGGCGGCGAGTAATTCACCCCTCCACTTT.

This clone was recorded once. The rearrangement links TRBV6-2 or TRBV6-3 to TRBJ1-1, with 9 bases fitting TRBD1. V lost 6 bases, J lost 0 bases, and 14 bases stayed unmatched. Germline CDR1 and CDR2: MNHEY and SVGEGT. This CDR3 region has 18 residues. DNA of the CDR3: TGTGCCAGCAGCACAAGACAGGGACAGGGACGGGTGAACACTGAAGCTTTCTTT. This codes for CASSTRQGQGRVNTEAFF.

The CDR3 loop reads CASSLPNRINSPLHF. The CDR3 nucleotides read TGTGCCAGCAGTTTACCGAACAGGATTAATTCACCCCTCCACTTT. The chain links TRBV28 to TRBJ1-6, with a possible D match to TRBD1 (5 bases). The CDR3 is 15 amino acids. Trimming shortened V by 2 bases and J by 6 bases, and 11 bases separated the two germline ends. Germline lookup yields CDR1 MDHEN and CDR2 SYDVKM. Together with reference TRBV28 and TRBJ1-6, the CDR3 gives the full variable domain: DVKVTQSSRYLVKRTGEKVFLECVQDMDHENMFWYRQDPGLGLRLIYFSYDVKMKEKGDIPEGYSVSREKKERFSLILESASTNQTSMYLCASSLPNRINSPLHFGNGTRLTVT.

The chain is built from TRBV30 and TRBJ1-2, with D perhaps TRBD1 (5 bases). V lost 0 bases and J 8 bases, leaving 13 bases between the germline ends. Per germline, CDR1 GTSNPN and CDR2 SVGIG (reference sequence). The CDR3 covers 13 residues. This chain's CDR3 is CAWSVGEDGGYTF. The CDR3 DNA reads as TGTGCCTGGAGTGTAGGGGAGGATGGCGGCTACACCTTC.

This chain connects TRBV7-6 to TRBJ2-1, with 12 nucleotides matching TRBD2. The CDR3 spans 17 residues. From germline, CDR1 is SGHVS and CDR2 FNYEAQ. With V trimmed by 0 bases and J by 4 bases, 4 bases remained unmatched. The CDR3 nucleotides read TGTGCCAGCAGCTTAGCCGTACTAGCGGGGGGTTACAATGAGCAGTTCTTC. This translates into CASSLAVLAGGYNEQFF. The whole variable domain, remainder taken from reference TRBV7-6 and TRBJ2-1, is GAGVSQSPRYKVTKRGQDVALRCDPISGHVSLYWYRQALGQGPEFLTYFNYEAQQDKSGLPNDRFSAERPEGSISTLTIQRTEQRDSAMYRCASSLAVLAGGYNEQFFGPGTRLTVL.

This clone was detected once. The rearrangement uses TRBV18 and TRBJ2-5; 8 nucleotides match TRBD1. The junction had 7 bases not matched to a gene; V was cut back by 6 bases and J by 4 bases. Per the germline V gene, CDR1 is KGHSH and CDR2 is LQKENI. This CDR3 has 14 amino acids. CDR3 in amino acids: CASSSPGGGETQYF. The DNA of the CDR3 is TGTGCCAGCTCGTCCCCAGGGGGCGGAGAGACCCAGTACTTC.

A single count supports this clone. The rearrangement joins TRBV11-2 to TRBJ2-1; D is possibly TRBD1 (6 bases). Germline V gene sequence: CDR1 SGHAT, CDR2 FQNNGV. Trimming stripped 4 bases from V and 11 bases from J, with 15 bases between. The CDR3 is 13 amino acids. The CDR3 spells CASSSRTVHKQFF. The CDR3 DNA is TGTGCCAGCAGCTCGAGGACAGTCCATAAGCAGTTCTTC.

The genes are TRBV6-6 and TRBJ2-7; TRBD2 agrees at 7 bases. Germline V gene sequence: CDR1 MNHNY, CDR2 SVGAGI (reference sequence). The CDR3 is 15 residues long. Trimming removed 0 bases from V and 2 bases from J; junction bases left unmatched: 4. The CDR3 DNA reads TGTGCCAGCAGTTACTCGGGAGGGGACCCCTACGAGCAGTACTTC. It is translated as CASSYSGGDPYEQYF.

V is TRBV20-1 and J is TRBJ2-1, with D possibly matching TRBD1 (6 bases). Trimming took 3 bases from V and 6 from J, leaving 21 bases between them. The CDR3 is made up of 16 amino acids. CDR1 is DFQATT, CDR2 SNEGSKA, per germline (reference sequence). The CDR3 nucleotides are TGCAGTGCTAGTCAACCCAGGGGCGGGCGTGGCAATGAGCAGTTCTTC. It specifies CSASQPRGGRGNEQFF.

This sequence joins TRBV3-1 (or the pseudogene TRBV3-2) and TRBJ2-5; D ambiguous. This CDR3 is built from 15 residues. Looked up from germline, CDR1 is LGHDT and CDR2 is YNNKEL (reference sequence). Trimming left V 5 bases short and J 2 bases short, with 15 bases between. The CDR3, as DNA: TGTGCCAGCAGCTCCCGCCTCCCGGTACAAGAGACCCAGTACTTC. It is translated as CASSSRLPVQETQYF.

This clone occurred once. The chain links TRBV19 to TRBJ2-3; the match to TRBD1 covers 9 bases. V shed 7 bases and J 6 bases; nucleotides not matched to a gene: 14. In germline, CDR1 is LNHDA, CDR2 SQIVND (reference sequence). This CDR3 contains 16 residues. The DNA of the CDR3 is TGTGCCAGTACCAGTAGGACCGGGACAGGGATTGATACGCAGTATTTT. As protein: CASTSRTGTGIDTQYF.

This clone was seen once. The rearrangement links TRBV6-5 to TRBJ1-2; unclear D gene. Germline lookup yields CDR1 MNHEY and CDR2 SVGAGI. Trimming took 5 bases from V and 5 from J, leaving 9 bases between them. This CDR3 is built from 12 residues. DNA for the CDR3: TGTGCCAGCAGTCCCTCCCGGTATGGCTACACCTTC. This encodes CASSPSRYGYTF.